The 21 T cell receptor beta chains below all came from one sample that was sequenced in a study of cytomegalovirus exposure and HLA in healthy donors. The primer mix had 60 Vbeta and 13 Jbeta primers. Only in-frame clones appear in the TCRdb table, and some are missing; sequencing was by immunoSEQ multiplex PCR. The sample lists some 160,000 clones; around four fifths were seen once. Material: PBMCs. The receptors derive from a woman in her twenties or thirties in good health and CMV-seronegative.

The chain links TRBV11-3 to TRBJ1-1; 7 bases are shared with TRBD1. Germline CDR1 SGHNT, CDR2 YENEEA. There are 17 residues in the CDR3. V lost 5 bases, J lost 4 bases, and 16 bases stayed unmatched. CDR3 nucleotide sequence: TGTGCCAGCAGCGAGGGGACCTTCATACAGGGGACCACTGAAGCTTTCTTT. Amino acids: CASSEGTFIQGTTEAFF.

V gene TRBV6-5 combines with J gene TRBJ2-1; perhaps TRBD2 as D (6 bases). Germline V gene data show CDR1 as MNHEY and CDR2 as SVGAGI. The CDR3 consists of 13 residues. V lost 6 bases and J 9 bases, leaving 15 bases between the germline ends. The CDR3 nucleotides are TGTGCCAGCAGGCCCCCGGCGGGGACTGAGCAGTTCTTC. Its translation is CASRPPAGTEQFF.

The chain is built from TRBV30 and TRBJ1-1; D may be TRBD1 (6 bases). Deletions cut 5 bases from V and 0 bases from J, with 10 bases between. This CDR3 has 13 residues. Germline V gene lookup returns CDR1 GTSNPN and CDR2 SVGIG (reference sequence). In DNA form, the CDR3 reads TGTGCCTGGGAAGGGGACATGAACACTGAAGCTTTCTTT. Translating it yields CAWEGDMNTEAFF.

The chain links TRBV9 to TRBJ2-3, with 8 bases identical to TRBD2. J lost 0 bases, V lost 2 bases, and 5 bases had no gene match. Germline CDR1 reads SGDLS; CDR2 reads YYNGEE. The CDR3 has 16 amino acids. CDR3 DNA: TGTGCCAGCAGCGTGCGGGGGGCTACTAGCACAGATACGCAGTATTTT. As protein: CASSVRGATSTDTQYF.

The V and J genes are TRBV13 and TRBJ2-7, with a tentative D call TRBD1 (6 bases). CDR1 and CDR2 (germline): PRHDT, FYEKMQ (reference sequence). V was clipped by 5 bases and J by 3 bases, with 11 bases between them. The CDR3 has 13 amino acids. CDR3 residues: CASSPGDLYEQYF. In DNA, the CDR3 is TGTGCCAGCAGCCCAGGGGACCTCTACGAGCAGTACTTC.

The chain has TRBV5-5 and TRBJ2-7; 8 bases match TRBD1. This CDR3 has 16 residues. Unmatched junction bases numbered 8, after V lost 0 bases and J lost 3 bases. Per the germline V gene, CDR1 is SGHKS and CDR2 is YYEKEE (reference sequence). The CDR3 DNA reads as TGTGCCAGCAGCTTGGCAGGGGGCTTGATGAACTACGAGCAGTACTTC. It specifies CASSLAGGLMNYEQYF.

The V call is TRBV2, the J call TRBJ2-5; 10 bases line up with TRBD1. From germline, CDR1 is SNHLY and CDR2 FYNNEI. V trimming: 6 bases; J trimming: 6 bases; junction bases outside the gene matches: 13. The CDR3 length is 16 residues. CDR3 bases: TGTGCCAGCAGCCCGAGGACAGGGGGAGGCGGAAAGACCCAGTACTTC. Its protein product is CASSPRTGGGGKTQYF.

The rearrangement uses TRBV29-1 and TRBJ1-3; possible D gene TRBD1, 5 bases. The CDR3 contains 13 residues. Germline V gene sequence: CDR1 SQVTM, CDR2 ANQGSEA. The CDR3 loop reads CSGTQSSGNTIYF. DNA for the CDR3: TGCAGTGGGACTCAGAGCTCTGGAAACACCATATATTTT.

This clone appeared a few times. V and J are TRBV5-8 and TRBJ1-3; 9 bases line up with TRBD1. J lost 3 bases, V lost 5 bases, and 6 bases had no gene match. Germline V gene data show CDR1 as SGHTS and CDR2 as YDEGEE. There are 15 residues in the CDR3. CDR3 loop: CASSNRGLGGNTIYF. The CDR3 DNA is TGTGCCAGCAGTAACAGGGGGCTTGGTGGAAACACCATATATTTT.

The V gene is TRBV28, the J gene TRBJ1-1; possibly TRBD1 for D (5 bases). Germline assignment: CDR1 MDHEN and CDR2 SYDVKM. Deletions cut 5 bases from V and 5 bases from J, with 15 bases between. The CDR3 loop spans 14 amino acids. This CDR3 reads CASSPGSLGTEAFF. In DNA form, the CDR3 reads TGTGCCAGCAGTCCAGGGTCCCTTGGGACTGAAGCTTTCTTT.

The chain carries TRBV6-5 and TRBJ2-1, with TRBD2 as a possible D gene (5 bases). Trimming cost V 6 bases and J 1 base, with 10 bases left between them. This CDR3 has 14 amino acids. Germline CDR1 and CDR2: MNHEY and SVGAGI. The CDR3: CASSSDYSYNEQFF. CDR3 DNA sequence: TGTGCCAGCAGCTCCGACTATTCCTACAATGAGCAGTTCTTC.

CDR3 DNA sequence: TGTGCTAGTGGTTCAGGGGGCGAGGGTGAGACCCAGTACTTC. Amino acid sequence: CASGSGGEGETQYF. V gene TRBV12-5 combines with J gene TRBJ2-5, with 8 bases that match TRBD1. CDR1 is LGHNT, CDR2 FRNRAP, per germline. The CDR3 is 14 amino acids. V shed 4 bases, J shed 5 bases, and the junction held 6 bases outside the gene matches.

The chain joins TRBV5-8 to TRBJ2-3; perhaps TRBD1 as D (5 bases). The ends were cut back, 2 bases at V and 1 base at J, with 8 bases in the middle. The germline gives CDR1 SGHTS, CDR2 YDEGEE. This CDR3 has 14 amino acids. The CDR3 nucleotides read TGTGCCAGCAGCTTTAGGGGCCGCACAGATACGCAGTATTTT. This gives the protein CASSFRGRTDTQYF.

This clone was counted a few times. This chain joins TRBV6-6 and TRBJ2-5; tentatively, D is TRBD1 (6 bases). The CDR3 loop spans 14 amino acids. The germline V gene has CDR1 MNHNY and CDR2 SVGAGI (reference sequence). The V end was cut by 5 bases, the J end by 5 bases, with 15 bases between. DNA for the CDR3: TGTGCCAGCAGTACACAGGGATTTGGGGAGACCCAGTACTTC. Residues: CASSTQGFGETQYF.

The CDR3: CASSQDSYYEQYF. The CDR3 coding sequence is TGTGCCAGCTCACAAGACAGCTACTACGAGCAGTACTTC. This sequence joins TRBV18 and TRBJ2-7; D may be TRBD1 (5 bases). Trimming cost V 4 bases and J 3 bases, with 10 bases left between them. Germline loops: CDR1 KGHSH, CDR2 LQKENI. The CDR3 is 13 amino acids.

The V and J genes are TRBV27 and TRBJ2-7, with D perhaps matching TRBD2 (5 bases). Trimming cost V 7 bases and J 1 base, with 17 bases left between them. This CDR3 contains 15 residues. Germline-derived CDR1 and CDR2 are MNHEY and SMNVEV (reference sequence). The CDR3 DNA reads TGTGCCAGCATGCGTATGGGCGGAGGTTCCTACGAGCAGTACTTC. Its protein product is CASMRMGGGSYEQYF.

The J gene is TRBJ1-1, the V gene TRBV5-1; 9 nucleotides match TRBD1. The germline V gene encodes CDR1 SGHRS and CDR2 YFSETQ. The V and J ends lost 3 bases and 8 bases, in that order; junction bases with no gene match: 2. The CDR3 covers 12 residues. CDR3 DNA sequence: TGCGCCAGCAGCTCAACAGGGGGCGAAGCTTTCTTT. Translating it yields CASSSTGGEAFF.

The chain links TRBV6-4 to TRBJ2-5; D perhaps matches TRBD2 (6 bases). Trimming removed 5 bases at V and 10 bases at J, with 17 bases between. Germline V gene lookup returns CDR1 MRHNA and CDR2 SNTAGT. The CDR3 is 13 amino acids. CDR3: CASSLDAGGDQYF. CDR3 DNA sequence: TGTGCCAGCAGTCTGGACGCCGGAGGGGACCAGTACTTC.

The V gene is TRBV18, the J gene TRBJ2-2, with D hard to call. CDR1 and CDR2 from the germline V gene are KGHSH and LQKENI. V shed 2 bases and J shed 4 bases, with 5 bases lying between them. The CDR3 totals 13 residues. In DNA, the CDR3 is TGTGCCAGCTCACCAACCGGCACCGGGGAGCTGTTTTTT. Encoded protein: CASSPTGTGELFF.

J is TRBJ1-1 and V is TRBV5-1; D is uncertain. In germline, CDR1 is SGHRS, CDR2 YFSETQ. The length of the CDR3 is 14 residues. V was trimmed by 1 base and J by 1 base, leaving 8 bases between them. In DNA, the CDR3 is TGCGCCAGCAGCTTGAACGGAGCGAACACTGAAGCTTTCTTT. It translates to CASSLNGANTEAFF.

The chain is built from TRBV19 and TRBJ1-5; no clear D gene. This CDR3 is built from 14 residues. CDR1 and CDR2 (germline): LNHDA, SQIVND (reference sequence). The germline V and J ends were trimmed by 7 bases and 6 bases, with 16 bases remaining between them. In nucleotides, the CDR3 is TGTGCCAGTAACCCCCTGGGAGGTTTTCAGCCCCAGCATTTT. Protein: CASNPLGGFQPQHF.